This T cell receptor (beta chain) was captured in a study of molecular identifiers for immune sequencing clone quantification. Study-wide results and limits: Spiked Jurkat TCR RNA equivalent to one cell reportedly surfaced among some 1 million naive cells.

TCRdb reprocessed the PCR reads with MiXCR, giving one entry per CDR3 protein. This repertoire shows just under 650,000 distinct CDR3 sequences, about 20% found once; its top ten account for roughly 0.85%. Germline assignment: CDR1 LGHDT and CDR2 YNNKEL (reference sequence). Trimming cost V 9 bases and J 3 bases; bases outside gene matches: 5. The CDR3 extends over 14 amino acids. This clonotype was observed many times. Its antigen is still unknown. This chain links TRBV3-1 with TRBJ1-5, with 10 bases identical to TRBD1. The source is a human donor in good health. Some libraries in this study had Jurkat cell RNA spiked in. Sequenced input: naive CD8+ T cells from blood, with Jurkat cell RNA spiked in. As for subset: FACS-sorted CD8+CD4-CCR7+CD45RA+ naive T cells. The CDR3 DNA is TGTGCCAGTTCGACAGGGGGCTTCAATCAGCCCCAGCATTTT. Its protein product is CASSTGGFNQPQHF.